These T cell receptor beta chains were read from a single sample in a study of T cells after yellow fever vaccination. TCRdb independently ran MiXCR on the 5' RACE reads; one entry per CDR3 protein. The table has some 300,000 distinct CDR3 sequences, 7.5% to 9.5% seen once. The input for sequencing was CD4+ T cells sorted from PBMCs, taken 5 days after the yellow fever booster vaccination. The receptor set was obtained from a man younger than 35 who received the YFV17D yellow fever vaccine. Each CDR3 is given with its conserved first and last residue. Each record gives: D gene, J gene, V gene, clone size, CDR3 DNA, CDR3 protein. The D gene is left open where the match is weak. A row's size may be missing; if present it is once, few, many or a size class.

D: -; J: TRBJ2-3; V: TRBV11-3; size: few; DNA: TGTGCCAGCAGTACAGCACGGGAAGATACGCAGTATTTT; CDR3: CASSTAREDTQYF
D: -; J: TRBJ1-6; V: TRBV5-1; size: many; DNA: TGCGCCAGCAGCCCGGACGCAGGGAGGTATTCACCCCTCCACTTT; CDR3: CASSPDAGRYSPLHF
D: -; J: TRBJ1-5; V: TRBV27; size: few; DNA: TGTGCCAGCAGTCCCAGGGTAGGTGGCAATCAGCCCCAGCATTTT; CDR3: CASSPRVGGNQPQHF
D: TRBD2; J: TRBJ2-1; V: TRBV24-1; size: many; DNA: TGTGCCACCAGTGATTCGGCTAGCGGGAACAATGAGCAGTTCTTC; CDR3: CATSDSASGNNEQFF
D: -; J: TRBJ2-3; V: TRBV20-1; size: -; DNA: TGCAGTGCTCGACGGGGGGCCGCCACAGATACGCAGTATTTT; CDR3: CSARRGAATDTQYF
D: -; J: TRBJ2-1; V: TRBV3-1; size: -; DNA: TGTGCCAGCAGCCAAGAGGGGAGCCGGGGGTACAATGAGCAGTTCTTC; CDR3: CASSQEGSRGYNEQFF
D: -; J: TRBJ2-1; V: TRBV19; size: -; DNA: TGTGCCAGTAGTATAGCGGGACTCACCCCCTACAATGAGCAGTTCTTC; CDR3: CASSIAGLTPYNEQFF
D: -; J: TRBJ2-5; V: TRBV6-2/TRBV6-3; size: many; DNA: TGTGCCAGCAGTCACGGGGGTTACCAGTACTTC; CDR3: CASSHGGYQYF
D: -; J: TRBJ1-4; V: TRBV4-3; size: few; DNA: TGCGCCAGCAGCCCCCACACGGGGAGGGAAAAACTGTTTTTT; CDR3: CASSPHTGREKLFF
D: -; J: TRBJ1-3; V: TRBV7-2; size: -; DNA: TGTGCCAGCAGCTTACAGGCTGTCTTTGGAAACACCATATATTTT; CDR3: CASSLQAVFGNTIYF
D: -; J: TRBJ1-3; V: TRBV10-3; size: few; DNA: TGTGCCACCACAGGGTCCTCTGGAAACACCATATATTTT; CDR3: CATTGSSGNTIYF
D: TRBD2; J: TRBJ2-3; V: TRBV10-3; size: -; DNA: TGTGCCATCAGGTCCCGGCGGGGGGTGGTGGATACGCAGTATTTT; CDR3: CAIRSRRGVVDTQYF
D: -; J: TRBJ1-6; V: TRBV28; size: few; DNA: TGTGCCAGCAGGACTTGGTTAGGGGGTACGTCCTATAATTCACCCCTCCACTTT; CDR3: CASRTWLGGTSYNSPLHF
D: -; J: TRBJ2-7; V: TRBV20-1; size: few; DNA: TGCAGTGCCTCATGGGGGGGCCTCTTCTCCTACGACGAGCAGTACTTC; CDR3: CSASWGGLFSYDEQYF
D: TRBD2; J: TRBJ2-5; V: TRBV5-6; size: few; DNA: TGTGCCAGCACCCTAGTCCCTAGCGGAGAGACCCAGTACTTC; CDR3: CASTLVPSGETQYF
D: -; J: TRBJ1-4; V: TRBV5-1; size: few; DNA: TGCGCCAGCAGCTCTCGGTTGGGGGAGGAAAAACTGTTTTTT; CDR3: CASSSRLGEEKLFF
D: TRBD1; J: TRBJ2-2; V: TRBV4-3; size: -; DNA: TGCGCCAGCAGCCAAGAACCCCTTTCGACAGGGGGCAACGGGGAGCTGTTTTTT; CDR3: CASSQEPLSTGGNGELFF
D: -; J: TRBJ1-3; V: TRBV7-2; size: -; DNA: TGTGCCAGCAGCTTAGGAGAATATGGAAACACCATATATTTT; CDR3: CASSLGEYGNTIYF
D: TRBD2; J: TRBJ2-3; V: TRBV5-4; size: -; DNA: TGTGCCAGCAGCTTGAAGCTAGCGGGGGGGCAAAGCACAGATACGCAGTATTTT; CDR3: CASSLKLAGGQSTDTQYF
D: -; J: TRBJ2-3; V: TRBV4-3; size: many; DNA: TGCGCCAGCAGCCAAGACCTACTAGGGGGGGATACGCAGTATTTT; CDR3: CASSQDLLGGDTQYF
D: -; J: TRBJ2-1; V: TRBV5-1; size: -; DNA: TGCGCCAGCAAGGATACAGGGTCTTTAAGCAATGAGCAGTTCTTC; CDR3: CASKDTGSLSNEQFF
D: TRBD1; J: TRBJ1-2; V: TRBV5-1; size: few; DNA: TGCGCCAGCAGCTTGGAGACAGGGGATAACTATGGCTACACCTTC; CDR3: CASSLETGDNYGYTF
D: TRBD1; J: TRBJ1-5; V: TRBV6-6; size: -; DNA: TGTGCCAGCAGCCTCCAGGGGGCCCCTAGCAATCAGCCCCAGCATTTT; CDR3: CASSLQGAPSNQPQHF
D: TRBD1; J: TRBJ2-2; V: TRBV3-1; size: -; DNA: TGTGCCACCACCTATCGGGACAGCTCGGGCGGGGAGCTGTTTTTT; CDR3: CATTYRDSSGGELFF
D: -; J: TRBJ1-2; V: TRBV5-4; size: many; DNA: TGTGCCAGCAGCGCTCCCAGCGGCTATGGCTACACCTTC; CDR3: CASSAPSGYGYTF
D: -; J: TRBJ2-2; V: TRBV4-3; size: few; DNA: TGCGCCAGCAGCCAGGCCCCGGGGGTGGGCACCGGGGAGCTGTTTTTT; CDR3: CASSQAPGVGTGELFF
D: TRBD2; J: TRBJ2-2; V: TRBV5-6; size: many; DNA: TGTGCCAGCAGCTTGGTGACTAGCGGGGGCCGGGGTACCGGGGAGCTGTTTTTT; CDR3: CASSLVTSGGRGTGELFF